This entry describes one T cell receptor beta chain. Its antigen is not identified. The data originate from a study of T cells in Graves' hyperthyroidism and ophthalmopathy. Broader study findings: Blood also held most thyroid clonotypes expanded beyond 0.001.

V was cut by 8 bases and J by 3 bases, with 16 bases left in between. The CDR3 totals 14 residues. Germline loops: CDR1 SNHLY, CDR2 FYNNEI. Patients aged 18 to 65 had newly diagnosed hyperthyroidism of under 2 months' duration. Fresh peripheral blood, roughly 10 ml, was the source of the PBMCs. RNA transcripts were the template for amplifying TCR beta CDR3 regions. First-round RT-PCR of the TCR CDR3 relied on the HTBI primer set. TCRdb re-derived calls from the multiplex PCR reads in MiXCR, one entry per CDR3 protein. The sample records about 280,000 distinct CDR3 sequences, less than 30% being singletons.

The TCR sequence derives from a man aged 35 to 55 with Graves' hyperthyroidism that later progressed to Graves' ophthalmopathy. The sequenced material came from blood. V gene TRBV2 combines with J gene TRBJ1-1, with D maybe TRBD1 (5 bases). Here the CDR3 reads CASGGGVVDTEAFF. Here the CDR3 DNA reads TGTGCCAGCGGAGGAGGGGTCGTGGACACTGAAGCTTTCTTT.